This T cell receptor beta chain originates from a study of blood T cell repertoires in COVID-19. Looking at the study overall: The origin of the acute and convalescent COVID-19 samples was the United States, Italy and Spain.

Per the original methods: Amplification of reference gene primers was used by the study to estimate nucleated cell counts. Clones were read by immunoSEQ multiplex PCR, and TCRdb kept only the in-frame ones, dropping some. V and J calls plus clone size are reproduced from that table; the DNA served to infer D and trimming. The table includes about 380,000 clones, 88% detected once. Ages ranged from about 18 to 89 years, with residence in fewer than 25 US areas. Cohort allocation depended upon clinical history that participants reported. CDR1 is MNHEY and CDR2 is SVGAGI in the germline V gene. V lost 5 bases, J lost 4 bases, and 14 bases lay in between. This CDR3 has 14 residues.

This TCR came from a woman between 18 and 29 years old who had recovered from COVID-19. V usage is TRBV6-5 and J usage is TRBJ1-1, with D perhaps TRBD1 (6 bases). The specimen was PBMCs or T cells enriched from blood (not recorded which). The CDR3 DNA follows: TGTGCCAGCAGTCTCAGGGGAGGGGGCACTGAAGCTTTCTTT. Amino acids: CASSLRGGGTEAFF.